These 11 T cell receptor beta chains originate from one sample sequenced in a study of post-analysis software for immune sequencing data. The study's findings and limits: Controls showed lower frequencies than patients for 5 or 6 TRBV segments, and TRBV5-6, TRBV5-1 and TRBV20-1 were among these.

TCR beta cDNA libraries had unique molecular identifiers. MiXCR, run by TCRdb on the PCR reads, gives a single entry per CDR3 protein. The table has approximately 360,000 distinct CDR3 sequences, roughly 36% seen once. These receptors have no identified antigens. Sequences were obtained from blood. Receptors originate from a girl between 5 and 17 years old with multiple sclerosis.

This clonotype was seen more than once but under ten times. CDR3: CSVDRGRWLDNEQFF. The CDR3 DNA is TGCAGTGTGGACAGGGGGCGTTGGTTGGACAATGAGCAGTTCTTC. J is TRBJ2-1 and V is TRBV20-1, with TRBD1 identical over 11 bases. The CDR3 is 15 residues long. The J segment lost 5 bases and the V segment lost 7 bases, leaving 10 bases of the junction unmatched. CDR1 and CDR2 from the germline V gene are DFQATT and SNEGSKA (reference sequence).

This chain links TRBV28 with TRBJ1-5; D call uncertain. Germline CDR1 and CDR2: MDHEN and SYDVKM. The CDR3 totals 11 residues. Between the trimmed V and J ends, which lost 4 bases and 9 bases, there was a span of 7 bases. The CDR3 DNA is TGTGCCAGCAGTTCCGAACGGCCCCAGCATTTT. It encodes CASSSERPQHF. Full variable domain (missing parts from reference TRBV28 and TRBJ1-5): DVKVTQSSRYLVKRTGEKVFLECVQDMDHENMFWYRQDPGLGLRLIYFSYDVKMKEKGDIPEGYSVSREKKERFSLILESASTNQTSMYLCASSSERPQHFGDGTRLSIL.

The J gene is TRBJ1-2, the V gene TRBV7-9; 8 bases are shared with TRBD1. From germline, CDR1 is SEHNR and CDR2 FQNEAQ (reference sequence). This CDR3 has 16 amino acids. Unmatched junction bases numbered 7, after V lost 0 bases and J lost 4 bases. CDR3 nucleotides: TGTGCCAGCAGCTTAGCGTATTCAGGGGGCGCCTATGGCTACACCTTC. Translation gives CASSLAYSGGAYGYTF.

In this sample, this clonotype turned up a few times. The chain combines TRBV20-1 with TRBJ1-2; 7 nucleotides align to TRBD1. The CDR3 consists of 16 residues. Trimming cost V 6 bases and J 2 bases; bases outside gene matches: 15. The germline V gene encodes CDR1 DFQATT and CDR2 SNEGSKA (reference sequence). Here the CDR3 reads CSARSQGQGGNYGYTF. CDR3 nucleotides: TGCAGTGCCCGAAGCCAGGGGCAGGGGGGAAACTATGGCTACACCTTC.

In its sample, this clonotype was seen once. As DNA, the CDR3 is TGCGCCAGCAGCCAAGATATGGGACAGGGGATCCACATTCAGTACTTC. Its translation: CASSQDMGQGIHIQYF. The chain combines TRBV4-1 with TRBJ2-4; 10 nucleotides line up with TRBD1. This CDR3 is built from 16 residues. The germline V gene encodes CDR1 MGHRA and CDR2 YSYEKL. V lost 0 bases, J lost 8 bases, and 7 bases stayed unmatched.

This chain's CDR3 is CASSFGRGNQETQYF. CDR3 in DNA: TGTGCCAGCAGTTTCGGCAGGGGGAACCAAGAGACCCAGTACTTC. The rearrangement joins TRBV27 to TRBJ2-5, with 7 bases matching TRBD1. The CDR3 runs 15 residues. Germline V gives CDR1 MNHEY, CDR2 SMNVEV (reference sequence). V gave up 3 bases and J gave up 0 bases; unmatched junction bases: 4.

The table lists this clonotype with a few counts. The chain joins TRBV29-1 to TRBJ2-7; 10 positions match TRBD1. V dropped 5 bases and J dropped 7; count of bases not matched to a gene: 11. From germline, CDR1 is SQVTM and CDR2 ANQGSEA. The CDR3 has 14 residues. The CDR3 DNA follows: TGCAGCGTTTCATCGGGACAGGGGTCGGGTGAGCAGTACTTC. It specifies CSVSSGQGSGEQYF.

This rearrangement joins TRBV20-1 to TRBJ2-3; TRBD2 matches at 12 bases. V gave up 5 bases and J gave up 0 bases; unmatched junction bases: 12. Germline loops: CDR1 DFQATT, CDR2 SNEGSKA (reference sequence). CDR3 length equals 18 residues. The DNA of the CDR3 is TGCAGTGCTTCGTGGACTAGCGGGGTGGCTACTAGCACAGATACGCAGTATTTT. Its translation: CSASWTSGVATSTDTQYF.

A word on this clonotype: A much bigger clone sits one base away, suggesting this may be a read error. The gene calls are TRBV14 and TRBJ2-3; TRBD2 aligns across 10 bases. Germline CDR1 and CDR2: SGHDN and FVKESK. There are 20 residues in the CDR3. The CDR3 loop is CASSPGGAGGPVERGDAQYF. CDR3 nucleotide sequence: TGTGCCAGCAGCCCCGGAGGAGCGGGGGGGCCTGTTGAGAGGGGAGATGCGCAGTATTTT.

This clonotype was counted a few times. This sequence joins TRBV5-8 and TRBJ2-5; either TRBD1 or TRBD2 may fit D (5 bases each). The CDR3 consists of 14 residues. The germline V gene encodes CDR1 SGHTS and CDR2 YDEGEE. Trimming pared 4 bases from V and 5 bases from J, leaving 15 bases between. The CDR3 region has the DNA TGTGCCAGCAGCCCGGGACGGCTACCGGAGACCCAGTACTTC. Protein: CASSPGRLPETQYF.

This clonotype was seen only a few times. The rearrangement uses TRBV9 and TRBJ2-7; TRBD1 aligns across 8 bases. J was trimmed by 5 bases and V by 4 bases; bases with no gene match: 11. This CDR3 is built from 15 residues. The germline V gene encodes CDR1 SGDLS and CDR2 YYNGEE. The CDR3 spells CASSPTAGGINEQYF. CDR3 coding DNA: TGTGCCAGCAGCCCAACCGCAGGGGGCATTAACGAGCAGTACTTC. The full variable domain, completed using reference TRBV9 and TRBJ2-7, is DSGVTQTPKHLITATGQRVTLRCSPRSGDLSVYWYQQSLDQGLQFLIQYYNGEERAKGNILERFSAQQFPDLHSELNLSSLELGDSALYFCASSPTAGGINEQYFGPGTRLTVT.